This TCR beta chain was recorded in a study of blood T cell repertoires in COVID-19. Study background: Acute-phase and convalescent COVID-19 samples originated in the United States, Italy and Spain. PBMCs, B-cell-depleted T cells, or T cells provided the cDNA or gDNA that made up the material.

Original analysis: Researchers report that nucleated cell counts were estimated from reference gene primer amplification. TCRdb's copy holds only in-frame clones and misses some; the assay was immunoSEQ multiplex PCR. V, J and clone size were drawn from that table, and D and trimming were deduced from the DNA. The repertoire includes 250,000 to 350,000 clones, 89% of them detected once, and around 12% sits in the top ten. Trimming took 4 bases from V and 4 from J, leaving 4 bases between them. CDR1 SQVTM and CDR2 ANQGSEA come from the germline V gene. The CDR3 totals 10 residues. The clonotype was recovered from a woman aged 55-69 years with acute or convalescent COVID-19. The chain employs TRBV29-1 and TRBJ2-5; D is ambiguous. The source material was peripheral blood. The CDR3 protein is CSVGLETQYF. In DNA, the CDR3 is TGCAGCGTTGGTCTAGAGACCCAGTACTTC.